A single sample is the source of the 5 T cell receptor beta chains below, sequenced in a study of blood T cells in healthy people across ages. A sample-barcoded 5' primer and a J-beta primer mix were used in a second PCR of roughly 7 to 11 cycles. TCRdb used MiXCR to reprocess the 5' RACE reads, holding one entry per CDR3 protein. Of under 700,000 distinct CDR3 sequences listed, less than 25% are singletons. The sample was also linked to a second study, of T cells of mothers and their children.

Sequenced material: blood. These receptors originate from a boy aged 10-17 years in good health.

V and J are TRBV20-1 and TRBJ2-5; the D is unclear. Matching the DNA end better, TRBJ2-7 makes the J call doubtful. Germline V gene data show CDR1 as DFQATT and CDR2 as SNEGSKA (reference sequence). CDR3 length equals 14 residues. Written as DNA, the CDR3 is TGCAGTGCTAGGAAGACACCTCTTTCCTACGAGCAGTACTTC. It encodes CSARKTPLSYEQYF.

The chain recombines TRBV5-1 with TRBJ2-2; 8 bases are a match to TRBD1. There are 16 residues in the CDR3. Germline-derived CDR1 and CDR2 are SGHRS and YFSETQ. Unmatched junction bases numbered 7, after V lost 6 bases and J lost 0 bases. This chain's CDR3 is CASNLTGQANTGELFF. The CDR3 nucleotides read TGCGCCAGCAACCTCACGGGACAGGCGAACACCGGGGAGCTGTTTTTT.

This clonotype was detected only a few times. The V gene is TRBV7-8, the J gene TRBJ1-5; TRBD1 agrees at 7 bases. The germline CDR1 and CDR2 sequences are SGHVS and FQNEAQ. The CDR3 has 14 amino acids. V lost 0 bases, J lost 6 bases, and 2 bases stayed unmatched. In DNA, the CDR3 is TGTGCCAGCAGCTTAGCAGGGGGCGGTCAGCCCCAGCATTTT. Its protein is CASSLAGGGQPQHF.

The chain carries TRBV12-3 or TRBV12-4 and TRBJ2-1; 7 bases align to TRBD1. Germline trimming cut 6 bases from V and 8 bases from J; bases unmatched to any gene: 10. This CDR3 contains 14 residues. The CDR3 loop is CASSIPGQFYEQFF. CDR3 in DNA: TGTGCCAGCAGCATACCGGGACAGTTCTATGAGCAGTTCTTC.

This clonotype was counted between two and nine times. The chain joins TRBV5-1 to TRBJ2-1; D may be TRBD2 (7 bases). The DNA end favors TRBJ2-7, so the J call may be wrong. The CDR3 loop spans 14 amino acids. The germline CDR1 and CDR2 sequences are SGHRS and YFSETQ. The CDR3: CASRPIGGLYEQYF. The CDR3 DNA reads TGCGCCAGCAGGCCCATCGGGGGGCTTTACGAGCAGTACTTC.